This T cell receptor beta chain was observed in a study of T cells in Graves' hyperthyroidism and ophthalmopathy. Study results and caveats: Patients with ophthalmopathy were separated from those with stable hyperthyroidism by a 13 V-J model. A median 6.5 months before onset, the model predicted ophthalmopathy. Most expanded thyroid clonotypes above 0.001 also appeared in blood.

The sample holds many counts of this clonotype. As yet, its antigen is unknown. RNA transcripts gave rise to amplified TCR beta CDR3 regions. TCR CDR3 underwent first-round RT-PCR with the HTBI primer set. TCRdb itself ran the multiplex PCR reads through MiXCR, one entry per CDR3 protein. This sample has about 260,000 distinct CDR3 sequences, with 16% found just once. Germline assignment: CDR1 SGHTA and CDR2 FQGNSA. The CDR3 length is 16 residues. Trimming pared 5 bases from V and 7 bases from J, leaving 18 bases between. The V and J genes are TRBV7-2 and TRBJ1-6; TRBD1 is a possible D gene (6 bases). The sequenced material came from blood. This clonotype was sampled from a woman younger than 30 with Graves' ophthalmopathy. CDR3 nucleotides: TGTGCCAGCAGCCTAGTGGCCAGGGGTCTGAATTCACCCCTCCACTTT. This codes for CASSLVARGLNSPLHF.